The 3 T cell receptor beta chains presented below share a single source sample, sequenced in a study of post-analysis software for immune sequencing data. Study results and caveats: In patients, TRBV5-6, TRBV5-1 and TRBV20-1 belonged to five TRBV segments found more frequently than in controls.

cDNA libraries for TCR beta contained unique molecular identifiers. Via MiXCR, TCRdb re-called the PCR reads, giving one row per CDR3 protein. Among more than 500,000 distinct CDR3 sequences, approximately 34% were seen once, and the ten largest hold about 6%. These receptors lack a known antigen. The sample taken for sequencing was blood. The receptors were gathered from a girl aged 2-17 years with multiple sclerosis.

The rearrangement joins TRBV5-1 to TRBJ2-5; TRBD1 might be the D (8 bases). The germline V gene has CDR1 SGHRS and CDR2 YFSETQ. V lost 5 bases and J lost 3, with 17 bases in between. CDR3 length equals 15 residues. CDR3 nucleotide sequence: TGCGCCAGCAGGTCAACAGGGGGGGAGGAAGAGACCCAGTACTTC. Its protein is CASRSTGGEEETQYF.

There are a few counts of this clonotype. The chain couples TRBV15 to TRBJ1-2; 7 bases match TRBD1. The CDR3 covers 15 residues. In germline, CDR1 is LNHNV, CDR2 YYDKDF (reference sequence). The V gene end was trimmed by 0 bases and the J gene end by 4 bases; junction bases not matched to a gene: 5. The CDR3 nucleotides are TGTGCCACCAGCAGAGATCGGGACAGTTTCTATGGCTACACCTTC. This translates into CATSRDRDSFYGYTF.

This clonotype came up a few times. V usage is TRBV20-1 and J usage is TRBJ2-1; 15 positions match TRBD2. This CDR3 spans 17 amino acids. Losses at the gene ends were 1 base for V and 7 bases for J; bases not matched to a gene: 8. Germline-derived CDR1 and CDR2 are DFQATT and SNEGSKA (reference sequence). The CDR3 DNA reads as TGCAGTGCTAGAGGGACTAGCGGGGGGGCAACGGAAAATGAGCAGTTCTTC. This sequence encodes CSARGTSGGATENEQFF.